The rows below give T cell receptor beta chains drawn from one sample of a study of blood T cell repertoires in COVID-19. Only in-frame clones appear in the TCRdb table, and some are missing; sequencing was by immunoSEQ multiplex PCR. The sample lists about 120,000 clones, about nine tenths occurring once. Source material: peripheral blood. All receptors come from a man in his 70s who had recovered from COVID-19. CDR3s leave out the opening cysteine and the closing phenylalanine or tryptophan. The order of the fields is J gene, V gene, CDR3 protein.

J gene: TRBJ1-5; V gene: TRBV2; CDR3 protein: ASTQFGNQPQH
J gene: TRBJ2-5; V gene: TRBV28; CDR3 protein: ASSAPGQGTETQY
J gene: TRBJ1-1; V gene: TRBV7-2; CDR3 protein: ASSWGQGNTKAF
J gene: TRBJ2-3; V gene: TRBV28; CDR3 protein: ASSTPLDTQY
J gene: TRBJ1-2; V gene: TRBV4-2; CDR3 protein: ASSHPGTATLYGYT
J gene: TRBJ1-6; V gene: TRBV28; CDR3 protein: ASSGLNSPLH
J gene: TRBJ2-3; V gene: TRBV28; CDR3 protein: ASSPSRTGGLDTQY
J gene: TRBJ2-1; V gene: TRBV4-2; CDR3 protein: ASSSQRDPYNEQF
J gene: TRBJ2-7; V gene: TRBV7-2; CDR3 protein: ASSFIAGGPSEQY
J gene: TRBJ2-3; V gene: TRBV10-1; CDR3 protein: ASSESRDMSGIWTDTQY
J gene: TRBJ1-1; V gene: TRBV4-1; CDR3 protein: ASSQGQGAGTEAF
J gene: TRBJ2-7; V gene: TRBV6-2/TRBV6-3; CDR3 protein: ASSYPDGSSYEQY
J gene: TRBJ1-2; V gene: TRBV7-2; CDR3 protein: ASSLQQASPYGYT
J gene: TRBJ1-2; V gene: TRBV20-1; CDR3 protein: SARVESGYT
J gene: TRBJ2-1; V gene: TRBV7-2; CDR3 protein: ASSSLAGVHEQF
J gene: TRBJ2-3; V gene: TRBV24-1; CDR3 protein: ATSDPIGQGRWAQY
J gene: TRBJ1-1; V gene: TRBV9; CDR3 protein: ASSGYSRNTEAF
J gene: TRBJ2-5; V gene: TRBV11-1; CDR3 protein: ASSLGGIRETQY
J gene: TRBJ2-7; V gene: TRBV7-2; CDR3 protein: ASSPRAGGYEQY
J gene: TRBJ2-7; V gene: TRBV7-2; CDR3 protein: ASSLDRGETYEQY
J gene: TRBJ1-2; V gene: TRBV9; CDR3 protein: ASSVDPGRSYGYT
J gene: TRBJ1-1; V gene: TRBV6-5; CDR3 protein: ASSYGPTGNTEAF
J gene: TRBJ1-4; V gene: TRBV5-1; CDR3 protein: ASSLTPGQINEKLF
J gene: TRBJ2-7; V gene: TRBV5-1; CDR3 protein: ASSSEGSGSLEQY
J gene: TRBJ2-7; V gene: TRBV29-1; CDR3 protein: SVEMFRGEQY
J gene: TRBJ2-7; V gene: TRBV3-1/TRBV3-2; CDR3 protein: ASSQGSSGQY
J gene: TRBJ1-2; V gene: TRBV18; CDR3 protein: ASSPPTPTGYGYT
J gene: TRBJ1-6; V gene: TRBV5-6; CDR3 protein: ASSLAGTGRAPLH
J gene: TRBJ2-7; V gene: TRBV18; CDR3 protein: ASSPARSSYEQY
J gene: TRBJ2-7; V gene: TRBV5-4; CDR3 protein: ASSFSGSPYEQY
J gene: TRBJ1-1; V gene: TRBV4-1; CDR3 protein: ASSQEGLMGQGHPEAF
J gene: TRBJ2-3; V gene: TRBV28; CDR3 protein: ASRSRPYTQY
J gene: TRBJ2-3; V gene: TRBV7-8; CDR3 protein: ASSLNSGRRSTDTQY
J gene: TRBJ2-1; V gene: TRBV28; CDR3 protein: ASSFLRVEQF
J gene: TRBJ2-5; V gene: TRBV27; CDR3 protein: ASSLSPGAGVGETQY
J gene: TRBJ2-3; V gene: TRBV4-1; CDR3 protein: ASSPISGTGETDTQY
J gene: TRBJ2-7; V gene: TRBV5-1; CDR3 protein: ASSKQGYEQY
J gene: TRBJ2-2; V gene: TRBV5-1; CDR3 protein: ASSLDFRANTGELF
J gene: TRBJ2-1; V gene: TRBV6-5; CDR3 protein: ASSDSPNEQF
J gene: TRBJ2-3; V gene: TRBV10-3; CDR3 protein: AISVVAGAGDTQY
J gene: TRBJ1-5; V gene: TRBV27; CDR3 protein: ASSWGQGNQPQH
J gene: TRBJ2-2; V gene: TRBV7-3; CDR3 protein: ASSLQGANTGELF
J gene: TRBJ1-1; V gene: TRBV15; CDR3 protein: ATSRGDTNTEAF
J gene: TRBJ2-2; V gene: TRBV15; CDR3 protein: ATSRDLVRETGELF
J gene: TRBJ2-3; V gene: TRBV4-2; CDR3 protein: ASSQDIAAHDTQY
J gene: TRBJ1-2; V gene: TRBV7-9; CDR3 protein: ASSQGQPYGYT
J gene: TRBJ2-1; V gene: TRBV11-1; CDR3 protein: ASSLGSSSYNEQF
J gene: TRBJ1-5; V gene: TRBV19; CDR3 protein: ASSIFRGQNSNQPQH
J gene: TRBJ2-7; V gene: TRBV15; CDR3 protein: ATSRDRKRGYIYEQY
J gene: TRBJ2-1; V gene: TRBV5-1; CDR3 protein: ASSLLGPSYNEQF
J gene: TRBJ1-6; V gene: TRBV4-2; CDR3 protein: ASSQDLGGSSYNSPLH
J gene: TRBJ2-1; V gene: TRBV4-1; CDR3 protein: ASSRTTSGSTYNEQF
J gene: TRBJ2-7; V gene: TRBV6-5; CDR3 protein: ASRLAGGRYEQY
J gene: TRBJ2-7; V gene: TRBV9; CDR3 protein: ASSAAGTGAGEQY
J gene: TRBJ1-5; V gene: TRBV7-8; CDR3 protein: ASSRDGSFYSNQPQH
J gene: TRBJ2-3; V gene: TRBV9; CDR3 protein: ASSVASGRGRGTDTQY